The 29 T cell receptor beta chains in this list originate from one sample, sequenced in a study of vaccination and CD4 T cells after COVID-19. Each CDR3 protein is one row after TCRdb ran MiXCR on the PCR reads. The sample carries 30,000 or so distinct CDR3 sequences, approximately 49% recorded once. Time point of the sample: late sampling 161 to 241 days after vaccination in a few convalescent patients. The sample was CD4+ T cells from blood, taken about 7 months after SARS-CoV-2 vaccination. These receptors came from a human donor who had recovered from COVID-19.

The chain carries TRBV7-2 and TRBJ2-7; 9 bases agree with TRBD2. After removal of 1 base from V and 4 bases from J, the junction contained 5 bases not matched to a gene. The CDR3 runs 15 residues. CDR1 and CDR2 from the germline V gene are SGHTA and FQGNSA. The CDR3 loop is CASSLVTSGIYEQYF. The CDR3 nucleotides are TGTGCCAGCAGCTTAGTGACTAGCGGAATTTACGAGCAGTACTTC.

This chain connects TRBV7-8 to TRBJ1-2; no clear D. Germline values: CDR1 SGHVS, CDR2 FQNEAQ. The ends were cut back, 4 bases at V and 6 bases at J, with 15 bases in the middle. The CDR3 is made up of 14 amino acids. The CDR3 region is CASSYSKWLDGYTF. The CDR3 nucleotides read TGTGCCAGCAGCTACTCTAAGTGGCTAGATGGCTACACCTTC.

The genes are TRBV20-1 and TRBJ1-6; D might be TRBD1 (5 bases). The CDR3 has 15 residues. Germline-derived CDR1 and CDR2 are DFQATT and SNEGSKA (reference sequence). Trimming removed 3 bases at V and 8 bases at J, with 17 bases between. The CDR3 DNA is TGCAGTGCTAGCCCCCCTGGGGGGATTGATTCACCCCTCCACTTT. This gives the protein CSASPPGGIDSPLHF.

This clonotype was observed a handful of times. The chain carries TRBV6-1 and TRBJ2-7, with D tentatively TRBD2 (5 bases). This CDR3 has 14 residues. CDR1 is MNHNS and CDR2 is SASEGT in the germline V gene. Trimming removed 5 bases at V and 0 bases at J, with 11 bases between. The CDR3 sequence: CASSRSGFSYEQYF. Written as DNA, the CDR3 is TGTGCCAGCAGTCGCAGCGGCTTCTCCTACGAGCAGTACTTC.

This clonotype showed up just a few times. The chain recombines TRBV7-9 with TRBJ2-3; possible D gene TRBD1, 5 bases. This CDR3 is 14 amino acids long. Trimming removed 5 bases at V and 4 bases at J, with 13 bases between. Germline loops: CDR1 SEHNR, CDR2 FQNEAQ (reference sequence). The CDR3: CASSLKAGPDTQYF. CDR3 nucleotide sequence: TGTGCCAGCAGCCTAAAGGCAGGGCCAGATACGCAGTATTTT.

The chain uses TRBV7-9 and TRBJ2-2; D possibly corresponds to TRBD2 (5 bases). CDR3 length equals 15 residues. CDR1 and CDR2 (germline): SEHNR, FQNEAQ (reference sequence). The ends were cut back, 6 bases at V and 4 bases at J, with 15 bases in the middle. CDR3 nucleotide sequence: TGTGCCAGCAGTTTGGACCCCGGACTCACCGGGGAGCTGTTTTTT. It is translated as CASSLDPGLTGELFF.

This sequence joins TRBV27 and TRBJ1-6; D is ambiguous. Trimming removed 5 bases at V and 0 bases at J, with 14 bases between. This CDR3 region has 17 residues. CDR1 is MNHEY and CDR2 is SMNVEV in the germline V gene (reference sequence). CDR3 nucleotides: TGTGCCAGCAGTCCCGCCGTATTCTACTCCTATAATTCACCCCTCCACTTT. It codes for CASSPAVFYSYNSPLHF.

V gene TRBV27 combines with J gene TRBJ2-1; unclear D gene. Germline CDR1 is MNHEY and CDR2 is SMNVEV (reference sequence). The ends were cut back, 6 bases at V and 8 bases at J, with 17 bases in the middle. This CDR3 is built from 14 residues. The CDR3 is CASSTKHQPHEQFF. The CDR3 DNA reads TGTGCCAGCAGCACTAAACACCAGCCCCATGAGCAGTTCTTC.

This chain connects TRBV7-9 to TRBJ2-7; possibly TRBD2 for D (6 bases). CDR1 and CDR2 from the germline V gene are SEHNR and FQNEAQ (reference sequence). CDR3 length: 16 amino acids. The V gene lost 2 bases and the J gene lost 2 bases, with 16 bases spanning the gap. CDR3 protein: CASSLPRDRGTYEQYF. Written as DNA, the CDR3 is TGTGCCAGCAGCTTACCCCGGGACCGGGGGACCTACGAGCAGTACTTC.

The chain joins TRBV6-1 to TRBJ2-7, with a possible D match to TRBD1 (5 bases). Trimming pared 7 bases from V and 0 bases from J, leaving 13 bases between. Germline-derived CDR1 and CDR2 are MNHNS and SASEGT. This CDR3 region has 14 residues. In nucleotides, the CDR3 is TGTGCCAGCATCTTGGTGGGGCCCTCCTACGAGCAGTACTTC. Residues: CASILVGPSYEQYF.

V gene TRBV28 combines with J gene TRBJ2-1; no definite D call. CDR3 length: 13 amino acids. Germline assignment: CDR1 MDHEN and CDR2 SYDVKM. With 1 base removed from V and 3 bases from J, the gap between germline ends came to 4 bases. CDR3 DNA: TGTGCCAGCAGTTTATCCCTCTACAATGAGCAGTTCTTC. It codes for CASSLSLYNEQFF.

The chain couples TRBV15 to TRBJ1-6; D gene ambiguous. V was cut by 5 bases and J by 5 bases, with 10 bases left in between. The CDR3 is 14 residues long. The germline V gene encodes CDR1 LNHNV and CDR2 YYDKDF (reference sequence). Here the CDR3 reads CATSPRTDNSPLHF. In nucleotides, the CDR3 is TGTGCCACCAGCCCCCGGACGGATAATTCACCCCTCCACTTT.

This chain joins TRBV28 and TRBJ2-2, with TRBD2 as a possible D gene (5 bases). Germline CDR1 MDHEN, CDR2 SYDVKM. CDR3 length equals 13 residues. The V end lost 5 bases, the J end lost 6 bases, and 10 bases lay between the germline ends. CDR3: CASSLSGAGELFF. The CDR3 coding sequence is TGTGCCAGCAGTCTCTCCGGGGCCGGGGAGCTGTTTTTT.

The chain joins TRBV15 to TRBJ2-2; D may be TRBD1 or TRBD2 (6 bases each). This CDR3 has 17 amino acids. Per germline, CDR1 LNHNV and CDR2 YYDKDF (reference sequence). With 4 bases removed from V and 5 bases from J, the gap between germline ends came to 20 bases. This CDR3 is CATSKKAPWGATGELFF. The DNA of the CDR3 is TGTGCCACCAGCAAAAAGGCTCCTTGGGGGGCTACCGGGGAGCTGTTTTTT.

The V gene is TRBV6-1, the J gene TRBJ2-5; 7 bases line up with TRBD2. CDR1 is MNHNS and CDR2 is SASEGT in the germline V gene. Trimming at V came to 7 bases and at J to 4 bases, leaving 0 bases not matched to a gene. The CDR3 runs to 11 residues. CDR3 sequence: CASTGGETQYF. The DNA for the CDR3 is TGTGCCAGCACGGGGGGAGAGACCCAGTACTTC.

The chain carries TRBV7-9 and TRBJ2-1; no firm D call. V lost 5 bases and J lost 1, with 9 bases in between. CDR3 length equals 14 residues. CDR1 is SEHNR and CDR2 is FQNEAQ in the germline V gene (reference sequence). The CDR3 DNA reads TGTGCCAGCAGCCCCTCCACATCCTACAATGAGCAGTTCTTC. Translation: CASSPSTSYNEQFF. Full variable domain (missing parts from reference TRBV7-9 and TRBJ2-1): DTGVSQNPRHKITKRGQNVTFRCDPISEHNRLYWYRQTLGQGPEFLTYFQNEAQLEKSRLLSDRFSAERPKGSFSTLEIQRTEQGDSAMYLCASSPSTSYNEQFFGPGTRLTVL.

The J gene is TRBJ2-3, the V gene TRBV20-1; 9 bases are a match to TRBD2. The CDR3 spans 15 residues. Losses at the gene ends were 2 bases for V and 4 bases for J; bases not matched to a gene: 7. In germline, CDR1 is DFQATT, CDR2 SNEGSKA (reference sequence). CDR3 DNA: TGCAGTGCTAGACCTAGCGGGGTGCTGGCAGATACGCAGTATTTT. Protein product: CSARPSGVLADTQYF.

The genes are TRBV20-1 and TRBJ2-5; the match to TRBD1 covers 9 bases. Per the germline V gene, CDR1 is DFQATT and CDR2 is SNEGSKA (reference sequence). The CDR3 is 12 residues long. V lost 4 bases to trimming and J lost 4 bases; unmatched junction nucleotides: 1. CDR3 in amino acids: CSAKQGAETQYF. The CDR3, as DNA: TGCAGTGCTAAACAGGGGGCAGAGACCCAGTACTTC.

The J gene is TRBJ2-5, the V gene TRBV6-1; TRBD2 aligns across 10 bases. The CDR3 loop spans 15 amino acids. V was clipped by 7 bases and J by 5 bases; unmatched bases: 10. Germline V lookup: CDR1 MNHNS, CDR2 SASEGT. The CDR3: CASNVLAGAGETQYF. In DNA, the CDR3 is TGTGCCAGCAACGTCCTAGCGGGAGCGGGGGAGACCCAGTACTTC.

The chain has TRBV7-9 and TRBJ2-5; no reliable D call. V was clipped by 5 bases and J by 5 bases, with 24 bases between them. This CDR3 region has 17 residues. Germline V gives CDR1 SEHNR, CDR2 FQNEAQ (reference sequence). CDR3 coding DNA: TGTGCCAGCAGCCCCAGGTCGGGCACCTCATCGGCGGAGACCCAGTACTTC. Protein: CASSPRSGTSSAETQYF.

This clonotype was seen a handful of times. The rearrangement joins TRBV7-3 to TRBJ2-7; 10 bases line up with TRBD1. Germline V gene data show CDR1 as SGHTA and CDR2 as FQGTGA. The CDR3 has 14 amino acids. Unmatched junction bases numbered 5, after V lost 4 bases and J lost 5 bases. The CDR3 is CASSSTGGADEQYF. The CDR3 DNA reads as TGTGCCAGCAGCTCGACAGGGGGCGCGGACGAGCAGTACTTC.

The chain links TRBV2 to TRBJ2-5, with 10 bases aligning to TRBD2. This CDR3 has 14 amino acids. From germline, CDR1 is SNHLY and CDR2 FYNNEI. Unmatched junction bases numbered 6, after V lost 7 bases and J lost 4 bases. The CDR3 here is CASKRTSGAETQYF. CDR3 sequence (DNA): TGTGCCAGCAAAAGGACTAGCGGTGCAGAGACCCAGTACTTC.

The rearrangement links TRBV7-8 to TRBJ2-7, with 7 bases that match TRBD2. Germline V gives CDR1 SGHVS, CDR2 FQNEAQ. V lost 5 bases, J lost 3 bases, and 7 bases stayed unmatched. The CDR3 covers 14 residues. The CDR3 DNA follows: TGTGCCAGCAGCCGACTCAGCGGGAACTACGAGCAGTACTTC. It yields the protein CASSRLSGNYEQYF.

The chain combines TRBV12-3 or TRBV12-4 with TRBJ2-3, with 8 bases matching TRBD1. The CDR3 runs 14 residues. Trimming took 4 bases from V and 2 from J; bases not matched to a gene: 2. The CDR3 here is CASSYQGATDTQYF. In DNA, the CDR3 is TGTGCCAGCAGTTACCAGGGGGCCACAGATACGCAGTATTTT.

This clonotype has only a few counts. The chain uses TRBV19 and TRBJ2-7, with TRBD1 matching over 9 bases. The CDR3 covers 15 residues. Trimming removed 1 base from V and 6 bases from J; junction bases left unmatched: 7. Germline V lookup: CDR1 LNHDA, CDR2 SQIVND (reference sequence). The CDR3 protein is CASSIGTGALGEQYF. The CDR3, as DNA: TGTGCCAGTAGTATAGGGACAGGGGCCCTCGGCGAGCAGTACTTC.

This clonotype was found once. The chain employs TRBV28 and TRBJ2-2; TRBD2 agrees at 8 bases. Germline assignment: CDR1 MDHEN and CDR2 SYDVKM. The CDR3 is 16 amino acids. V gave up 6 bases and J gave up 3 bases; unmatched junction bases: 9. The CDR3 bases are TGTGCCAGCAGCTGGCCGGGGGGGCTAGACACCGGGGAGCTGTTTTTT. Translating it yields CASSWPGGLDTGELFF.

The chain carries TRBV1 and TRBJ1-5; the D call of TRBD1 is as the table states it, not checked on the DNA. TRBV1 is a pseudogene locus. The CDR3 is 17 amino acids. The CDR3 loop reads CTTGQGVHGSSNQPQHF. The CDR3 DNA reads TGCACGACGGGACAGGGGGTCCATGGGAGTTCCAATCAGCCCCAGCATTTT.

The CDR3 nucleotides are TGTGCCAGCAGAGAGGGTTTAAGCACAGATACGCAGTATTTT. It translates to CASREGLSTDTQYF. V and J are TRBV2 and TRBJ2-3, with D perhaps TRBD2 (5 bases). The V gene lost 6 bases and the J gene lost 0 bases, with 10 bases spanning the gap. Germline CDR1 and CDR2: SNHLY and FYNNEI. CDR3 length equals 14 residues.

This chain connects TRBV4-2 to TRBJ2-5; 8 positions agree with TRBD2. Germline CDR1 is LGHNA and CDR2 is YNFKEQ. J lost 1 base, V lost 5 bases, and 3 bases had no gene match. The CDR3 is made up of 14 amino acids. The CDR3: CASSEGLAQETQYF. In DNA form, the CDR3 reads TGTGCCAGCAGCGAAGGACTAGCCCAAGAGACCCAGTACTTC.